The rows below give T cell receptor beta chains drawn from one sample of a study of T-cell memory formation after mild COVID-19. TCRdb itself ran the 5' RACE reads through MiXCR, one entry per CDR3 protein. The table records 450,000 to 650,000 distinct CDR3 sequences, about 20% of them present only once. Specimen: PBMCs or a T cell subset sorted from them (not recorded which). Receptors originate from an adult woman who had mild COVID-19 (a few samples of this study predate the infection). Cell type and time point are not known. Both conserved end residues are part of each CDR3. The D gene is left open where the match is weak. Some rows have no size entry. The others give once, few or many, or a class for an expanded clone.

CASSLPSSSYNEQFF,TGTGCCAGCAGCTTACCATCGAGCTCCTACAATGAGCAGTTCTTC,-,-,TRBV11-3,TRBJ2-1
CASSLGGTWKGEAFF,TGTGCCAGCAGCTTAGGGGGGACATGGAAAGGTGAAGCTTTCTTT,few,-,TRBV7-9,TRBJ1-1
CASQGQGAISPLHF,TGCGCCAGTCAAGGACAGGGGGCGATTTCACCCCTCCACTTT,few,TRBD1,TRBV4-1,TRBJ1-6
CASSADNEQFF,TGTGCCAGCAGTGCCGACAATGAGCAGTTCTTC,many,-,TRBV2,TRBJ2-1
CASSEAGGFNTEAFF,TGTGCCAGCAGCGAGGCAGGGGGCTTTAACACTGAAGCTTTCTTT,few,TRBD1,TRBV7-6,TRBJ1-1
CASSLARRHNEQFF,TGCGCCAGCAGCTTGGCGAGACGTCATAATGAGCAGTTCTTC,-,-,TRBV5-1,TRBJ2-1
CSVEGLAGANVLTF,TGCAGCGTTGAGGGGTTGGCTGGGGCCAACGTCCTGACTTTC,few,-,TRBV29-1,TRBJ2-6
CASSLYPTTGGVRAYEQYF,TGTGCCAGCAGCTTGTATCCAACAACAGGGGGCGTTAGGGCCTACGAGCAGTACTTC,few,TRBD1,TRBV7-9,TRBJ2-7
CASSLRTGTSTDTQCF,TGTGCCAGCAGCTTAAGGACAGGAACTAGCACAGATACGCAGTGTTTT,-,-,TRBV7-3,TRBJ2-3
CAISEGTKNHEQYF,TGTGCCATCAGTGAAGGGACCAAGAACCACGAGCAGTACTTC,few,-,TRBV10-3,TRBJ2-7
CASSLETGVGFYEQYF,TGTGCCAGCAGCCTAGAGACCGGGGTTGGCTTCTACGAGCAGTACTTC,-,-,TRBV9,TRBJ2-7
CASSEDRDSPVDTEAFF,TGTGCCAGCAGTGAAGATCGGGACTCACCTGTTGACACTGAAGCTTTCTTT,few,-,TRBV2,TRBJ1-1
CASSEAHFIYGYTF,TGTGCCAGCAGTGAAGCCCATTTCATATATGGCTACACCTTC,-,-,TRBV6-1,TRBJ1-2
CASMKGIGTGELFF,TGTGCCAGCATGAAGGGGATCGGCACCGGGGAGCTGTTTTTT,few,-,TRBV6-5,TRBJ2-2
CASRGVTDYNEQFF,TGTGCCAGCAGAGGGGTGACGGACTACAATGAGCAGTTCTTC,-,-,TRBV7-9,TRBJ2-1
CASSQDRGQGYLEESYEQYF,TGTGCCAGCAGCCAAGATAGGGGACAGGGTTATCTGGAGGAATCCTACGAGCAGTACTTC,-,TRBD1,TRBV4-2,TRBJ2-7
CASSTTGSPYEQYF,TGTGCCAGCAGCACGACAGGGAGCCCCTACGAGCAGTACTTC,-,TRBD1,TRBV7-9,TRBJ2-7